This TCR beta chain was captured in a study of T-cell reconstitution after alpha-beta-depleted transplantation in children. Points from the study as a whole: Expanded clones from the graft, numbering several hundred, reportedly supplied alpha-beta T cells about two months after transplant. Fresh T-cell production supplied most of the T-cell counts and diversity seen one year after transplant.

The V gene's germline CDR1 is SEHNR and CDR2 FQNEAQ (reference sequence). V lost 1 base and J lost 7; bases outside the gene matches: 5. The CDR3 loop spans 16 amino acids. Unique molecular identifiers were built into the TCRbeta library. One entry per CDR3 protein, called by TCRdb with MiXCR from the PCR reads. The sample yields a few thousand distinct CDR3 sequences, roughly 24% seen once. This clonotype is medium-sized. Its antigen is not identified. The source was PBMCs, mostly from graft donor cells, collected 60 days after TCRalphabeta/CD19-depleted stem cell transplant. This receptor was taken from a male patient aged 2 to 10 who had a stem cell transplant for acute lymphoblastic leukemia, so the T cells may come from the graft donor. This rearrangement joins TRBV7-9 to TRBJ2-1; 12 bases map to TRBD1. The CDR3 loop is CASSLVGTGGWNEQFF. CDR3 bases: TGTGCCAGCAGCTTAGTTGGGACAGGGGGCTGGAATGAGCAGTTCTTC.